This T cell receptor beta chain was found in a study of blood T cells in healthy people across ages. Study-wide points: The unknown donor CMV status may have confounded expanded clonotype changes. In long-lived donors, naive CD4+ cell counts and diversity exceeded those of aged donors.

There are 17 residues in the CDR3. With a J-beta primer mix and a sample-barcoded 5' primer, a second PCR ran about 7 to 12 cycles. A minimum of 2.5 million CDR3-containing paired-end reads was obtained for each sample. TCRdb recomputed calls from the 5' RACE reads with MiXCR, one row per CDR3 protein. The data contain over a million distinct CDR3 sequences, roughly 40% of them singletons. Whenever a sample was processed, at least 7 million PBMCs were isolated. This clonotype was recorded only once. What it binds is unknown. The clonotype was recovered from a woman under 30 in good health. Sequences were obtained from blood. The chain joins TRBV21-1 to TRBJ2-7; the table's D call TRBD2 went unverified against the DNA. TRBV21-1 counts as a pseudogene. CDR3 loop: CASSSGLAGVYSYEQYF. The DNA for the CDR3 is TGTGCCAGCAGCTCCGGACTAGCGGGAGTGTACTCCTACGAGCAGTACTTC.